This T cell receptor (beta chain) was sequenced during a study of identical twins (dated by TCRdb to the mid-2010s). General notes on the study: The study deep-sequenced TCR alpha and beta repertoires from monozygotic twins, unrelated adults of various ages and cord blood to test whether fetal clonotypes persist. Replicate twin experiments were performed at different times using different library preparation protocols to rule out contamination. Here is what the overall study found, with its caveats: Compared with coincidental sharing between unrelated individuals, out-of-frame TCR alpha sequences shared between twins showed an excess of sequences with low generation probability. Abundant cord blood beta clonotypes carried fewer insertions; young adult naive repertoires showed a weaker similar trend, while memory repertoires showed none. Because the same donors could not be followed over many years, the conclusions relied on cross-sectional statistical analysis. Zero-insertion analyses could be partly confounded by invariant T cells such as MAIT and iNKT, though diverse VJ usage argued against such confounding for most clonotypes. Recombination models systematically underestimated out-of-frame TCR alpha sharing in monozygotic twins but agreed with sharing between unrelated individuals. A weaker excess of twin sharing was found in beta out-of-frame sequences because the signal-to-noise ratio was lowered by fewer shared sequences.

The library was made by 5' RACE. The instrument was an Illumina HiSeq 2000. A universal primer binding site was introduced by template switching, and a unique molecular identifier was present in the final cDNA, enabling accurate counting of TCR cDNA molecules. Specific primers in the conserved constant-segment region were used to synthesize first-strand cDNA for the TCR alpha and beta chains. Each cDNA library was double barcoded, with a SMART-Mk sample barcode plus Illumina barcodes, to control for contamination. TruSeq adapter sequences, together with Illumina sample barcodes, were added in two successive PCR steps. TCR alpha and beta cDNA libraries were sequenced on the Illumina HiSeq platform with custom primers. In the original analysis: MiGEC was used to process raw reads and extract unique molecular identifiers, and MiXCR was used to find CDR3 positions. For each individual, recombination models were inferred using an EM algorithm with the repgenHMM and IGoR tools. Shared clonotype analysis was performed with the tcR package in R, normalizing sharing by the product of cloneset sizes. Out-of-frame nonproductive sequences were analyzed to study raw recombination free of thymic and clonal selection effects. The raw public reads went through TCRdb reprocessing: fastp at Q25, MiXCR clone calling, in-frame beta chains kept. Records with the same CDR3 protein are collapsed into one entry carrying the most frequent genes and DNA. The V and J calls, along with clone size, are taken from TCRdb and not from the paper's own processing. Recorded for this sample are under 300,000 distinct CDR3 sequences; 6.5% to 9.5% of them occurred a single time. 3% to 3.5% of the sample comes from the top ten.

This clonotype has just a few counts. Its antigen is not yet known. It has no much larger one-base neighbor in the sample; base qualities were not kept. Germline trimming amounts to 2 bases on V and 5 bases on J, with 4 as the count of junction bases outside the gene matches. Its CDR3 holds 15 amino acids, cysteine through phenylalanine. Only CDR3 DNA remains: 45 bases, in frame from the first base. Looking up the germline V gene yields CDR1 SGHTA and CDR2 FQGTGA. Every donor was a healthy Caucasian. Three pairs of female monozygotic twins, all aged about 18 to 30 years, were included in the twin cohort. Positive isolation kits from Invitrogen were used to isolate the CD4+ and CD8+ T cell populations. These sequences were also reported in another study, on yellow fever vaccine responses in identical twins. The second study also describes: The authors reported that the T cell response to vaccination in identical twins appeared partly convergent and partly personalized. In identical twins, the study followed T cell clones that responded to the vaccine with precision.

The chain is encoded by TRBV7-3 joined to TRBJ2-3; 10 central bases correspond to TRBD2. This receptor was obtained from a woman aged 18-29 years in good health. The sequencing input was CD8+ T cells sorted from blood. The CDR3: CASSLGAGGQDTQYF. The DNA sequence follows: TGTGCCAGCAGCTTAGGAGCGGGGGGGCAAGATACGCAGTATTTT.